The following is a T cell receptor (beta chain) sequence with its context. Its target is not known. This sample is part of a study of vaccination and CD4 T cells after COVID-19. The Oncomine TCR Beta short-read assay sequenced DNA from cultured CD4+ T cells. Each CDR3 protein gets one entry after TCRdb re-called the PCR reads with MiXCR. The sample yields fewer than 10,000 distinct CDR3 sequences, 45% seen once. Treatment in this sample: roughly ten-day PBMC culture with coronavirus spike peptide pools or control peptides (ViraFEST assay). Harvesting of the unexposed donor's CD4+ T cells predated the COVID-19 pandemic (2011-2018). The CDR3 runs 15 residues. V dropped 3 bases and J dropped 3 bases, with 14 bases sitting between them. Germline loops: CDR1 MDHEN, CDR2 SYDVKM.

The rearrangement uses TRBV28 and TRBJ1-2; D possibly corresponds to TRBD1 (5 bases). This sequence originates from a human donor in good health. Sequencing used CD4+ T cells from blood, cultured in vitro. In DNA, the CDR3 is TGTGCCAGCAGTTTTGGGGGGAGCTTGTACTATGGCTACACCTTC. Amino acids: CASSFGGSLYYGYTF.